The clone carrying this TCR beta chain was seen a handful of times. Its antigen is unknown. The data originate from a study of identical twins. Study-level points and caveats: Whereas memory repertoires showed no such difference, abundant cord blood beta clonotypes carried fewer insertions.

J lost 6 bases, V lost 6 bases, and 7 bases had no gene match. Germline CDR1 reads SEHNR; CDR2 reads FQNEAQ (reference sequence). The CDR3 spans 13 residues. MiXCR, run by TCRdb on the 5' RACE reads, gives a single entry per CDR3 protein. The sample carries about 220,000 distinct CDR3 sequences, approximately 7.1% recorded once. A further study also used this sample, focusing on T cells expressing NK-cell markers. That investigation notes: The use of an anti-gamma-delta TCR antibody, which was added in several experiments, restricted sorting to T cells expressing alpha-beta TCR. For six donors, the dominant NKG2C+ clonotypes made up roughly 1.0-7.5% of their CD8+ T cells.

The clonotype originates from a woman under 30 in good health. Sequenced material: CD8+ T cells sorted from blood. The V call is TRBV7-9, the J call TRBJ2-7, with 8 bases lining up with TRBD1. The CDR3 loop is CASSPTTGVEQYF. CDR3 nucleotide sequence: TGTGCCAGCAGTCCGACGACAGGGGTCGAGCAGTACTTC.